This T cell receptor (beta chain) originates from a study of T cell repertoires in cytomegalovirus infection (dated by TCRdb to between 2018 and 2021). About the study as a whole: Recently identified HLA-C-restricted CMV epitopes, whose presentation resists viral immunomodulation, were targeted by peptide stimulations together with well-studied HLA-B-restricted epitopes. Donor HLA type was relevant to the analysis, because carriage of CMV infection together with the matching HLA type was indicated by public TCR beta signatures.

What the authors observed across the whole study: In both this cohort and an independent cohort of some 380 donors, the cumulative frequency of public TCR beta family members distinguished carriers of CMV infection plus the relevant HLA type. The ex vivo response was dominated by HLA-C-restricted CMV-specific TCR beta clonotypes, which also provided the single most frequent clonotype in two of eight donors.

The treatment or condition label corresponds to: in vitro stimulation with specific CMV peptide epitopes to enrich CMV-specific T cells. This clonotype was observed a few times. Its antigen is unknown. Base qualities are missing; no much larger clone stands one base away. Sequencing was performed on an Illumina HiSeq 1500. TCRdb applied fastp at Q25 and MiXCR to the public reads, then kept only in-frame beta chains. Each CDR3 protein gets just one entry, which takes the most common genes and DNA from the rows behind it. In all, the sample holds about 89,000 distinct CDR3 sequences, and less than 30% of those were seen once. About 72% of the sample is taken by the ten largest. The CDR3, from cysteine to phenylalanine, totals 17 residues. Only the CDR3 DNA stays, 51 bases, in frame from base 1. V has 5 bases trimmed and J has 3 bases trimmed; junction bases matching no gene number 16.

This sample comprised CD8+ T cells from cultured PBMCs, obtained from culture after CMV antigen stimulation. The receptor comes from a human donor in good health (CMV status not recorded). Some clones in this sample may be carry-over from other donors' samples. This chain joins TRBV12-3 or TRBV12-4 to TRBJ2-7, with TRBD1 identical over 7 junction bases. The encoded CDR3 is CASSTTPGTGAFYEQYF. Read as DNA, the sequence is TGTGCCAGCAGTACAACCCCCGGAACAGGGGCTTTCTACGAGCAGTACTTC.